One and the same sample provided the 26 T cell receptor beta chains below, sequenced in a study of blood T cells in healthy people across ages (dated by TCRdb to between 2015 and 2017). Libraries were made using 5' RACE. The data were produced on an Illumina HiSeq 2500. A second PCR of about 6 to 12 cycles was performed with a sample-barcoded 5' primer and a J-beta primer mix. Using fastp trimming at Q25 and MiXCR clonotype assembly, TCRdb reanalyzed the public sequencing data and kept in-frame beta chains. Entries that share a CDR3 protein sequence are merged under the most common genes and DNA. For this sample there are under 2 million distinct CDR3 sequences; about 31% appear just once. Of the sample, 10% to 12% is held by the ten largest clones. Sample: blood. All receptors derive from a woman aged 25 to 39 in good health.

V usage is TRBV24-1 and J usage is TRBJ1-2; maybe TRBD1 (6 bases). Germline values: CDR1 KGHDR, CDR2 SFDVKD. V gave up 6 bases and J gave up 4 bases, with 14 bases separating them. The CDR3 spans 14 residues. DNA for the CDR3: TGTGCCACCAGTAACAGGGAAAGAGGCTATGGCTACACCTTC. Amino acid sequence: CATSNRERGYGYTF.

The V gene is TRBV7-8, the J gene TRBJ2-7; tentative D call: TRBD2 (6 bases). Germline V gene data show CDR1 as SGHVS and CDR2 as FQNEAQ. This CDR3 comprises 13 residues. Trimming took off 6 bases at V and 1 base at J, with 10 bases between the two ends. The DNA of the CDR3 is TGTGCCAGCAGGCGGGAATCATCCTACGAGCAGTACTTC. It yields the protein CASRRESSYEQYF.

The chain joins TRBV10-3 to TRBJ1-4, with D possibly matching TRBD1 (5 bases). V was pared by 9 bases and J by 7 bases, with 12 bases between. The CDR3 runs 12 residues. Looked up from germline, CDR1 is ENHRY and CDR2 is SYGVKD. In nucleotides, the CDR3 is TGTGCCATAAATAATGGGGGTGAAAAACTGTTTTTT. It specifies CAINNGGEKLFF.

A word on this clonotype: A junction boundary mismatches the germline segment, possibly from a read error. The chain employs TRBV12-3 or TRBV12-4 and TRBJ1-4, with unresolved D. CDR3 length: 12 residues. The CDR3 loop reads CASSGPNEKRFF. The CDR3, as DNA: TGTGCCAGCAGTGGGCCAAATGAAAAACGGTTTTTT.

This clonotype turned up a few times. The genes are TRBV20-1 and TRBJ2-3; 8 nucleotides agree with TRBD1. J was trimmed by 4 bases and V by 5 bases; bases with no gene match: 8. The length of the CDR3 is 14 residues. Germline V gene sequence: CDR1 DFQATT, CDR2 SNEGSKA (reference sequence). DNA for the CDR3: TGCAGTGCTCAGACAGGGGAATTCTCAGATACGCAGTATTTT. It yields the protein CSAQTGEFSDTQYF.

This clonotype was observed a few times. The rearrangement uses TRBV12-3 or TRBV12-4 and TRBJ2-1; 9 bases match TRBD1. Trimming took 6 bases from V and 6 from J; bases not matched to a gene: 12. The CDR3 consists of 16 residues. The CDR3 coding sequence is TGTGCCAGCAGCCTACTCCCGGGACAGGGAGGCAATGAGCAGTTCTTC. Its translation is CASSLLPGQGGNEQFF.

The CDR3 region has the DNA TGCAGTGCTAGGGGCCCAGTTGCCAAGAACACTGAAGCTTTCTTT. Its translation is CSARGPVAKNTEAFF. J is TRBJ1-1 and V is TRBV20-1; no firm D call. Trimming removed 3 bases from V and 1 base from J, with 15 bases in between. CDR3 size: 15 residues. The germline V gene encodes CDR1 DFQATT and CDR2 SNEGSKA (reference sequence).

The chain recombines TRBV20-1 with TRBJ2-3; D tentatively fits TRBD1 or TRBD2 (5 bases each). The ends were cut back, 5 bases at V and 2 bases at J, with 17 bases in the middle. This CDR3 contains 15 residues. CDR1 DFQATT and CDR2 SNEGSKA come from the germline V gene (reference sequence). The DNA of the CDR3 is TGCAGTGCTCCCTCGCTTTTCGGGACCACAGATACGCAGTATTTT. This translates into CSAPSLFGTTDTQYF.

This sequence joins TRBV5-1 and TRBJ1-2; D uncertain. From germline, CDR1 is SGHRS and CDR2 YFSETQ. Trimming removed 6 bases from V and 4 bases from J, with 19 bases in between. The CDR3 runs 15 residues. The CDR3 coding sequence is TGCGCCAGCACCCGTGAGACCGGAGGAATCTATGGCTACACCTTC. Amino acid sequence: CASTRETGGIYGYTF.

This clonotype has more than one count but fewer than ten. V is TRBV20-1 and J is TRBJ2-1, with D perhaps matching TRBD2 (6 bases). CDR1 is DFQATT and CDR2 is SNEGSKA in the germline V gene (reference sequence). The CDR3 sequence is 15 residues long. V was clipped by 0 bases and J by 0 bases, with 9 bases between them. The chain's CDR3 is CSARDERVSYNEQFF. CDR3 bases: TGCAGTGCTAGAGACGAGCGGGTCTCCTACAATGAGCAGTTCTTC.

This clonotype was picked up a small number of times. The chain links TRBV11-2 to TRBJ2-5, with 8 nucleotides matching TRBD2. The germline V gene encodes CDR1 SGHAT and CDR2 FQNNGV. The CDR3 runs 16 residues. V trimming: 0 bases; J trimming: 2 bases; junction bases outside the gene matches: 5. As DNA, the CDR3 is TGTGCCAGCAGCTTAGACCCACTAGCGGCTCAAGAGACCCAGTACTTC. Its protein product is CASSLDPLAAQETQYF.

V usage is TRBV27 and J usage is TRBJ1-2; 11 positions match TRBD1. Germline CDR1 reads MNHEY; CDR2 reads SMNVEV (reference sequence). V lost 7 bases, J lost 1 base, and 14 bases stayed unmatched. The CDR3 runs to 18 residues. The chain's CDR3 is CASTKSGLDRGRNYGYTF. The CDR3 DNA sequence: TGTGCCAGCACCAAATCCGGATTGGACAGGGGGCGTAACTATGGCTACACCTTC.

CDR3 amino acids: CASRTDSSQETQYF. Here the CDR3 DNA reads TGCGCCAGCAGAACGGATAGCAGCCAAGAGACCCAGTACTTC. The chain carries TRBV5-1 and TRBJ2-5; D not certain. The CDR3 extends over 14 amino acids. Germline V gene data show CDR1 as SGHRS and CDR2 as YFSETQ. Trimming stripped 5 bases from V and 1 base from J, with 12 bases between.

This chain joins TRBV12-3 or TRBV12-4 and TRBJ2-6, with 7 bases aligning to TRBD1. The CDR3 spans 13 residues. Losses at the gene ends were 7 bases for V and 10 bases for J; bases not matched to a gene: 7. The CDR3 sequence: CASTAGTVNVLTF. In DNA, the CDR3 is TGTGCCAGCACCGCCGGGACAGTTAACGTCCTGACTTTC.

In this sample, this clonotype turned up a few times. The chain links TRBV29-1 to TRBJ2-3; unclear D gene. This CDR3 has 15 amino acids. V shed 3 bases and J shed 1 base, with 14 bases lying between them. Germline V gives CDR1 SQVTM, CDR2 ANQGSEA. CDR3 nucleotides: TGCAGCGTTGACGACTCCATGAAACGCACAGATACGCAGTATTTT. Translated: CSVDDSMKRTDTQYF.

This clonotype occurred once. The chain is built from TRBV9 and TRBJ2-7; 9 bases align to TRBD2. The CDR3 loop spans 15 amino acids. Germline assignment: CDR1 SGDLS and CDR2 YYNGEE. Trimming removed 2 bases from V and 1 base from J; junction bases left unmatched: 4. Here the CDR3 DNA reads TGTGCCAGCAGCGTTAGCGGGGGAGATTCCTACGAGCAGTACTTC. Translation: CASSVSGGDSYEQYF.

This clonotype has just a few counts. In nucleotides, the CDR3 is TGCAGTGCCGGAATAGGACAGGAGCTCCAAGAGACCCAGTACTTC. Translating it yields CSAGIGQELQETQYF. V usage is TRBV20-1 and J usage is TRBJ2-5, with 7 bases lining up with TRBD1. V lost 6 bases to trimming and J lost 1 base; unmatched junction nucleotides: 11. The CDR3 loop spans 15 amino acids. Per germline, CDR1 DFQATT and CDR2 SNEGSKA (reference sequence).

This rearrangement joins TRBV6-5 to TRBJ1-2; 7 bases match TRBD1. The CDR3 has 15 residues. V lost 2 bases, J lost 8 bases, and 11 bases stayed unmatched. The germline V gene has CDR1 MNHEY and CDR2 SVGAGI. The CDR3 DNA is TGTGCCAGCAGTTACGGGAAGACAGGGTCTGGAGGCTACACCTTC. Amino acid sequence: CASSYGKTGSGGYTF.

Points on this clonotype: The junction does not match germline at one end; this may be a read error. CDR3 region: CASGFGLAGWYNEQFF. The CDR3 DNA sequence: TGTGCCAGCGGCTTCGGACTAGCGGGATGGTACAATGAGCAGTTCTTC. The chain carries TRBV7-2 and TRBJ2-1, with 12 bases that match TRBD2. CDR3 size: 16 residues. CDR1 SGHTA and CDR2 FQGNSA come from the germline V gene.

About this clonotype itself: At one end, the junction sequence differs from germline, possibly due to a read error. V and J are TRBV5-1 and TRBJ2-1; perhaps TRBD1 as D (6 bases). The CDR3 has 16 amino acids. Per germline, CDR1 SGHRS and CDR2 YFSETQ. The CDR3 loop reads CASRLDTQGSYNEQFF. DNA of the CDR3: TGCGCCAGCAGGTTGGATACGCAGGGGTCCTACAATGAGCAGTTCTTC.

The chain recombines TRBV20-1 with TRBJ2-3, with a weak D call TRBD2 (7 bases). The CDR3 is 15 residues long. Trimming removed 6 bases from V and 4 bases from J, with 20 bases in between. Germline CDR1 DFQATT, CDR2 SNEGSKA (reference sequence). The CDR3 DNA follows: TGCAGTGCCGCTCGGAGGGGGGGTGCCGCAGATACGCAGTATTTT. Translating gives CSAARRGGAADTQYF.

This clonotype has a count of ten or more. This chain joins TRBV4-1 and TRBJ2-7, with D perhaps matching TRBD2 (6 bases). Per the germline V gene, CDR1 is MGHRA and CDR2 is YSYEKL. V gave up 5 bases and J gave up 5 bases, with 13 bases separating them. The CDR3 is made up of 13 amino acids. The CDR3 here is CASSGAGRHEQYF. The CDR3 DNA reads TGCGCCAGCAGCGGCGCAGGGAGGCACGAGCAGTACTTC.

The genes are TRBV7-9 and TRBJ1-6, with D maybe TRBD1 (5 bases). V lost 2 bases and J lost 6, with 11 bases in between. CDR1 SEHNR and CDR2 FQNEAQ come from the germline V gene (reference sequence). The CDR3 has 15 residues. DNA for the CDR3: TGTGCCAGCAGCTTAAGGGGCGATCTTAATTCACCCCTCCACTTT. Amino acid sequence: CASSLRGDLNSPLHF.

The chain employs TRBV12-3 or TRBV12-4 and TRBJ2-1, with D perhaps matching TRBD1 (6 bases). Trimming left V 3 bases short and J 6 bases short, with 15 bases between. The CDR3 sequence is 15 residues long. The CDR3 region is CASSFLQGRSNEQFF. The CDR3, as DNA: TGTGCCAGCAGTTTTTTACAGGGAAGGTCCAATGAGCAGTTCTTC.

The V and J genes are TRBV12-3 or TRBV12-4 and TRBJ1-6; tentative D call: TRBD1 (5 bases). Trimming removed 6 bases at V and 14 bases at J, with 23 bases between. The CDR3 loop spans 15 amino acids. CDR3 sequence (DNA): TGTGCCAGCAGCAATCCTCTGACCGATTTGGGGGCCCTCCACTTT. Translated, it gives CASSNPLTDLGALHF.

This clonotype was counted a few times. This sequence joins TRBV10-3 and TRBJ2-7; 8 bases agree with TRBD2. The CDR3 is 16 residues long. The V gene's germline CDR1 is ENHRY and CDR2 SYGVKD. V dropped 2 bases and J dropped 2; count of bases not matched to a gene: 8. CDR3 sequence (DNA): TGTGCCATCAGTGAGAGGGGGACTAGTAATCCCTACGAGCAGTACTTC. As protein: CAISERGTSNPYEQYF.